This T cell receptor beta chain was profiled in a study of technical replicates of blood from several donors. Produced via immunoSEQ multiplex PCR; TCRdb's table is partial and in-frame only. The sample lists around 92,000 clones, under 97% occurring once. V lost 6 bases and J 5 bases, leaving 13 bases between the germline ends. In germline, CDR1 is ENHRY, CDR2 SYGVKD. The CDR3 runs 14 residues. The TCR comes from a human donor in good health. The chain has TRBV10-3 and TRBJ1-4, with a weak D call TRBD1 (5 bases). Sequencing used T cells isolated from PBMCs. The CDR3 protein is CAISSGTANEKLFF. In DNA form, the CDR3 reads TGTGCCATCAGCAGCGGGACCGCAAATGAAAAACTGTTTTTT.